This TCR beta chain was sequenced during a study of control samples from healthy donors and cancer patients. Repertoires were generated with immunoSEQ multiplex PCR, while TCRdb's copy carries only in-frame clones and drops some. The sample consists of some 40,000 clones, about 94% of them appearing once. Germline V gives CDR1 WSHSY, CDR2 SAAADI. The CDR3 sequence is 18 residues long. The V and J ends lost 8 bases and 0 bases, in that order; junction bases with no gene match: 10. Sequencing used blood. The chain uses TRBV10-2 and TRBJ2-1; TRBD2 matches at 13 bases. The sequence was collected from a man between 60 and 75 years old in good health. CDR3 protein: CASLGTSGMEGSYNEQFF. Written as DNA, the CDR3 is TGCGCCAGCTTGGGGACTAGCGGGATGGAAGGCTCCTACAATGAGCAGTTCTTC.